This T cell receptor beta chain is drawn from a study of blood T cell repertoires in COVID-19. Produced via immunoSEQ multiplex PCR; TCRdb's table is partial and in-frame only. The sample shows about 97,000 clones, 80% to 95% of them seen only once. The CDR3 is 16 residues long. V dropped 5 bases and J dropped 2 bases, with 17 bases sitting between them. Germline loops: CDR1 SGHAT, CDR2 FQNNGV. The chain links TRBV11-2 to TRBJ2-3; maybe TRBD2 (5 bases). Sequenced sample: peripheral blood. The clonotype originates from a woman between 50 and 59 years old with COVID-19, enrolled during active disease. The CDR3 DNA reads as TGTGCCAGCAGCCTACTCGTTGTCGGGAACACAGATACGCAGTATTTT. It codes for CASSLLVVGNTDTQYF.